There are a few counts of the clone carrying this T cell receptor beta chain. The data originate from a study of regulatory T cells in long-lasting Graves disease. V gave up 2 bases and J gave up 5 bases, with 14 bases separating them. The CDR3 contains 15 residues. Germline V gene lookup returns CDR1 SGHNT and CDR2 YYREEE (reference sequence). Time point in this sample: newly diagnosed GD, antithyroid drugs for less than 3 months. RNA extracted from PBMCs served as the sequencing template. Construction of the TCR beta libraries employed iRepertoire HTBI primers in conjunction with Arm-PCR of CDR3 regions. Original analysis: Samples collectively showed 60 to 75 TRBV and approximately 15 TRBJ segments. Each CDR3 protein is one row after TCRdb ran MiXCR on the multiplex PCR reads. It is TCRdb's table, rather than the study itself, that gives the V and J calls and clone size. The repertoire includes 400,000 to 500,000 distinct CDR3 sequences, around 15% of them detected once, and more than 15% sits in the top ten.

This sample was shared with a second study, whose subject was T cells in Graves' hyperthyroidism and ophthalmopathy. As reported in that work: HTBI primers were the set used in a first-round RT-PCR of the TCR CDR3.

The sequenced sample was peripheral blood mononuclear cells (PBMCs), obtained at new diagnosis, from a patient treated with antithyroid drugs. The sequence came from a woman in her 50s with Graves disease. The V and J genes are TRBV5-4 and TRBJ2-1; maybe TRBD2 (5 bases). CDR3: CASSFGGSLNNEQFF. CDR3 DNA: TGTGCCAGCAGCTTTGGTGGGAGTCTAAACAATGAGCAGTTCTTC.